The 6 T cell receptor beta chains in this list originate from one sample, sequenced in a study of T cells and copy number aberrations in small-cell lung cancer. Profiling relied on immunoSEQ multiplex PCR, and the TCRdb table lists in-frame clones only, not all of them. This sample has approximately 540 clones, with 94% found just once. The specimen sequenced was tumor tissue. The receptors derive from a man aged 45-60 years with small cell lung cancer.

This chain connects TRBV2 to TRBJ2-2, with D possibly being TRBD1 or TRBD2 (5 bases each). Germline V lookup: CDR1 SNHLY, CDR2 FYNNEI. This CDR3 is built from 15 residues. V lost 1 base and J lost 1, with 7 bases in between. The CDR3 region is CASSEEGRNTGELFF. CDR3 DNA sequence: TGTGCCAGCAGTGAAGAGGGACGGAACACCGGGGAGCTGTTTTTT.

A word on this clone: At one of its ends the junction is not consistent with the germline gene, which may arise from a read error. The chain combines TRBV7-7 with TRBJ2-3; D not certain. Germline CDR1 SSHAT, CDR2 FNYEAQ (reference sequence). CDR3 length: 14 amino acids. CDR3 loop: CASSPDLRADTQYF. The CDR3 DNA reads TGTGCTAGCAGCCCCGACCTAAGGGCAGATACGCAGTATTTT.

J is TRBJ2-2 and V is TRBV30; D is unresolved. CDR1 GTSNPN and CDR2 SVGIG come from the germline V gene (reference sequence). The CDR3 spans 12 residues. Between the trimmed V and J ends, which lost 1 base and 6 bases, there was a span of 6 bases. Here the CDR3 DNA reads TGTGCCTGGAGTGAGGTGGCCGGGGAGCTGTTTTTT. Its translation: CAWSEVAGELFF.

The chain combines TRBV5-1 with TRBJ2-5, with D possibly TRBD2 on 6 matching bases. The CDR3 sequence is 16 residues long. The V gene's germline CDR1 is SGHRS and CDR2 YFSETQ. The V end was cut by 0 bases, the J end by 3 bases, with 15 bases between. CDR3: CASSLDGTGEEETQYF. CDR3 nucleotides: TGCGCCAGCAGCTTGGATGGGACGGGGGAAGAAGAGACCCAGTACTTC.

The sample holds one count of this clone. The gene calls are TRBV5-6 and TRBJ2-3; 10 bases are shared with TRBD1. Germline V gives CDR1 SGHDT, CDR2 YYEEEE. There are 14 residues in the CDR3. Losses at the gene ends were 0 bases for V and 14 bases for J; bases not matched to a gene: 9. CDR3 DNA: TGTGCCAGCAGCTTGGGACAGGGGGCTTTTCCCAGGTATTTT. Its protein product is CASSLGQGAFPRYF.

CDR3 nucleotides: TGTGCCAGCAGTTCCTTAGCGGGAGGAGGTGTAGATACGCAGTATTTT. This encodes CASSSLAGGGVDTQYF. The chain links TRBV25-1 to TRBJ2-3, with 10 positions matching TRBD2. V lost 5 bases, J lost 5 bases, and 10 bases stayed unmatched. The germline V gene has CDR1 MGHDK and CDR2 SYGVNS. There are 16 residues in the CDR3.